The 17 T cell receptor beta chains given below trace back to one sample, sequenced in a study of control samples from healthy donors and cancer patients. Generated by immunoSEQ multiplex PCR, the TCRdb table keeps only in-frame clones and is missing some. The repertoire holds about 130,000 clones, with about nine tenths as singletons. The sample comprised blood. The receptors derive from a man between 18 and 29 years old in good health.

CDR3 bases: TGTGCCAGCAGCTTAGTAGGGGGCGACTATGGCTACACCTTC. Its translation is CASSLVGGDYGYTF. The V and J genes are TRBV7-2 and TRBJ1-2, with 7 bases aligning to TRBD1. The germline V gene encodes CDR1 SGHTA and CDR2 FQGNSA. The CDR3 has 14 residues. The junction had 2 bases not matched to a gene; V was cut back by 1 base and J by 3 bases. The full variable domain, its missing parts supplied by reference TRBV7-2 and TRBJ1-2, is GAGVSQSPSNKVTEKGKDVELRCDPISGHTALYWYRQSLGQGLEFLIYFQGNSAPDKSGLPSDRFSAERTGGSVSTLTIQRTQQEDSAVYLCASSLVGGDYGYTFGSGTRLTVV.

A remark on this clone: Other DNA sequences within the sample encode an identical CDR3. This rearrangement joins TRBV25-1 to TRBJ1-5; unclear D gene. The germline V gene has CDR1 MGHDK and CDR2 SYGVNS. The germline V and J ends were trimmed by 7 bases and 2 bases, with 6 bases remaining between them. The CDR3 has 12 residues. CDR3 region: CASTGGNQPQHF. CDR3 nucleotide sequence: TGTGCCAGCACAGGAGGCAATCAGCCCCAGCATTTT.

The V and J genes are TRBV7-9 and TRBJ1-2; D may be TRBD1 (5 bases). The V end lost 3 bases, the J end lost 4 bases, and 9 bases lay between the germline ends. The CDR3 is 13 amino acids. Germline loops: CDR1 SEHNR, CDR2 FQNEAQ (reference sequence). The CDR3 nucleotides read TGTGCCAGCAGCTTTCGCAGGGCCTATGGCTACACCTTC. This gives the protein CASSFRRAYGYTF.

V and J are TRBV5-4 and TRBJ2-3, with 7 bases matching TRBD2. CDR3 size: 15 residues. The germline CDR1 and CDR2 sequences are SGHNT and YYREEE (reference sequence). V shed 4 bases, J shed 2 bases, and the junction held 7 bases outside the gene matches. CDR3 amino acids: CASSPTSFNTDTQYF. The CDR3 DNA follows: TGTGCCAGCAGCCCGACTAGCTTCAACACAGATACGCAGTATTTT.

CDR3 amino acids: CASSQDRPGGLGYGYTF. The CDR3 DNA reads TGCGCCAGCAGCCAAGATCGGCCAGGGGGTCTTGGCTATGGCTACACCTTC. The rearrangement uses TRBV4-1 and TRBJ1-2, with 7 nucleotides matching TRBD1. The CDR3 has 17 amino acids. V lost 0 bases to trimming and J lost 4 bases; unmatched junction nucleotides: 11. The V gene's germline CDR1 is MGHRA and CDR2 YSYEKL.

V and J are TRBV6-4 and TRBJ2-1, with a tentative D call TRBD1 (5 bases). Germline-derived CDR1 and CDR2 are MRHNA and SNTAGT. This CDR3 spans 14 amino acids. V was pared by 0 bases and J by 6 bases, with 9 bases between. The DNA for the CDR3 is TGTGCCAGCAGTGACTCCCAGGGATCCAATGAGCAGTTCTTC. This translates into CASSDSQGSNEQFF.

This sequence joins TRBV6-5 and TRBJ1-5; TRBD1 is a possible D gene (5 bases). This CDR3 comprises 14 residues. Per germline, CDR1 MNHEY and CDR2 SVGAGI. V was cut by 4 bases and J by 5 bases, with 12 bases left in between. The CDR3 loop reads CASSFGGGDQPQHF. The CDR3 DNA reads as TGTGCCAGCAGTTTTGGGGGGGGAGATCAGCCCCAGCATTTT.

This clone came up once. J is TRBJ2-7 and V is TRBV27; D ambiguous. This CDR3 contains 16 residues. Between the trimmed V and J ends, which lost 2 bases and 3 bases, there was a span of 17 bases. The V gene's germline CDR1 is MNHEY and CDR2 SMNVEV (reference sequence). CDR3 DNA: TGTGCCAGCAGTTTAAATTTGGCAGCGCTACTCTACGAGCAGTACTTC. Translated, it gives CASSLNLAALLYEQYF.

This chain links TRBV6-5 with TRBJ2-3; the D call may be TRBD1 or TRBD2 (6 bases each). CDR3 size: 13 residues. Germline lookup yields CDR1 MNHEY and CDR2 SVGAGI. Trimming cost V 8 bases and J 1 base, with 10 bases left between them. CDR3 nucleotides: TGTGCCAGCGGGGGGCCGGGCACAGATACGCAGTATTTT. This codes for CASGGPGTDTQYF.

CDR3 sequence reads: CASSVGVAPLHF. CDR3 sequence (DNA): TGTGCCAGCAGTGTGGGGGTAGCCCCCCTCCACTTT. V gene TRBV2 combines with J gene TRBJ1-6; the D gene is possibly TRBD1 (5 bases). The V and J ends lost 4 bases and 13 bases respectively, with 11 bases between them. Germline values: CDR1 SNHLY, CDR2 FYNNEI. This CDR3 has 12 amino acids.

The chain joins TRBV2 to TRBJ1-6, with 11 bases matching TRBD1. J was trimmed by 10 bases and V by 5 bases; bases with no gene match: 7. The germline V gene encodes CDR1 SNHLY and CDR2 FYNNEI. The CDR3 has 15 amino acids. CDR3 coding DNA: TGTGCCAGCAGTTATGGACAGGGGGCATCGTCACCCCTCCACTTT. Encoded protein: CASSYGQGASSPLHF. The full variable domain, with the rest looked up from reference TRBV2 and TRBJ1-6, is EPEVTQTPSHQVTQMGQEVILRCVPISNHLYFYWYRQILGQKVEFLVSFYNNEISEKSEIFDDQFSVERPDGSNFTLKIRSTKLEDSAMYFCASSYGQGASSPLHFGNGTRLTVT.

The chain carries TRBV7-9 and TRBJ2-2, with 10 bases fitting TRBD2. The V gene end was trimmed by 3 bases and the J gene end by 0 bases; junction bases not matched to a gene: 7. Per the germline V gene, CDR1 is SEHNR and CDR2 is FQNEAQ (reference sequence). The CDR3 has 18 residues. The CDR3 region has the DNA TGTGCCAGCAGCTTGGGGGCACTAGCGGGGACGAACACCGGGGAGCTGTTTTTT. It is translated as CASSLGALAGTNTGELFF.

This chain joins TRBV6-5 and TRBJ1-1; D may be TRBD1 (5 bases). The CDR3 covers 14 residues. Looked up from germline, CDR1 is MNHEY and CDR2 is SVGAGI. In DNA, the CDR3 is TGTGCGACTCTCGGGGCCGGAGGGAACACTGAAGCTTTCTTT. Translating gives CATLGAGGNTEAFF.

The CDR3 reads CASSLLQPGQGNQDTQYF. In DNA, the CDR3 is TGTGCCAGCAGTTTACTCCAACCGGGACAGGGAAATCAAGATACGCAGTATTTT. This rearrangement joins TRBV27 to TRBJ2-3; TRBD1 agrees at 9 bases. The germline V gene has CDR1 MNHEY and CDR2 SMNVEV (reference sequence). The CDR3 extends over 18 amino acids. V lost 2 bases to trimming and J lost 5 bases; unmatched junction nucleotides: 14.

This clone appeared once. V is TRBV15 and J is TRBJ2-6; D not certain. V was shortened by 2 bases and J by 12 bases, with 17 bases between the two germline ends. This CDR3 has 15 amino acids. Germline assignment: CDR1 LNHNV and CDR2 YYDKDF (reference sequence). CDR3 nucleotide sequence: TGTGCCACCAGCAGATTAGTGGCTAGTAAAGGCGTCCTGACTTTC. Translating it yields CATSRLVASKGVLTF.

This chain joins TRBV19 and TRBJ2-1; TRBD2 is a possible D gene (7 bases). Germline V lookup: CDR1 LNHDA, CDR2 SQIVND (reference sequence). Trimming left V 6 bases short and J 9 bases short, with 18 bases between. The CDR3 spans 14 residues. The CDR3, as DNA: TGTGCCAGTAGGGTGACCGGGGGGCCTCGTGAGCAGTTCTTC. This codes for CASRVTGGPREQFF. The variable domain in full, completed from reference TRBV19 and TRBJ2-1, reads DGGITQSPKYLFRKEGQNVTLSCEQNLNHDAMYWYRQDPGQGLRLIYYSQIVNDFQKGDIAEGYSVSREKKESFPLTVTSAQKNPTAFYLCASRVTGGPREQFFGPGTRLTVL.

The chain combines TRBV7-9 with TRBJ2-7; D uncertain. Trimming removed 5 bases at V and 0 bases at J, with 5 bases between. This CDR3 region has 12 residues. CDR1 and CDR2 from the germline V gene are SEHNR and FQNEAQ (reference sequence). DNA for the CDR3: TGTGCCAGCAGCACAAACTCCTACGAGCAGTACTTC. Translated, it gives CASSTNSYEQYF.